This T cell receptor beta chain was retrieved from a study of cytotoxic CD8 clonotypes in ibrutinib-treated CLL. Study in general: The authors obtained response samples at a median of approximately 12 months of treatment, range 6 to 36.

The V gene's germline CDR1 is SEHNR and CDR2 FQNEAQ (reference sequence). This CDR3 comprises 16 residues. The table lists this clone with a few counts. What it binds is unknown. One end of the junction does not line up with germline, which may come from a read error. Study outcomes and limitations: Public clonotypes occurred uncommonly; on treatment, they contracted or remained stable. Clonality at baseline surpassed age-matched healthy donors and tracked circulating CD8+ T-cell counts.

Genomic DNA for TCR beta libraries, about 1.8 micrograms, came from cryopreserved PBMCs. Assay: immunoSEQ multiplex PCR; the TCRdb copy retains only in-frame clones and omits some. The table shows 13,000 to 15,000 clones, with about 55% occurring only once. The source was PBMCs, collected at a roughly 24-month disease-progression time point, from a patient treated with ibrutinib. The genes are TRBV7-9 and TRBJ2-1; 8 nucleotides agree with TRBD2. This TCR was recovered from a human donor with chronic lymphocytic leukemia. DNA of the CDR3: TGTGCCAGCTTCCCCACGGGCGGGGGGTCCTCCAATGAGCAGTTCTTC. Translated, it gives CASFPTGGGSSNEQFF.